The 19 T cell receptor beta chains listed next were all sequenced from one sample in a study of beta chain features in type 1 diabetes listed by TCRdb under 2018. Their antigens remain unidentified. On the study overall, not on this receptor specifically: A moderate but significant shortening of TCRB CDR3 length was observed in type 1 diabetes patients in all four CD4+ subsets.

Library creation used the immunoSEQ multiplex PCR assay. All of the isolated RNA was reverse transcribed with the High Capacity cDNA Reverse Transcription Kit, so expressed TCRB transcripts were sequenced. In TCRdb, the immuneACCESS table is reduced to in-frame sequences with V and J assigned. These tables do not hold every clone; where another copy was compared, an unresolved V gene accounts for under half, and the others remain unexplained. The sample table records some 160,000 clones; about 8.1% of these occur just once. Together, the top ten hold more than 0.5% of the sample. The sequenced sample was central memory CD4+ T cells from blood. These receptors all stem from a woman younger than 35 with type 1 diabetes.

This sequence joins TRBV11-3 and TRBJ2-5, with 11 bases lining up with TRBD2. CDR1 SGHNT and CDR2 YENEEA come from the germline V gene. The CDR3 sequence is 17 residues long. V was clipped by 4 bases and J by 3 bases; unmatched bases: 10. The CDR3 DNA reads TGTGCCAGCAGCTCGACGGGGACTAGCGGAGCAAAAGAGACCCAGTACTTC. This gives the protein CASSSTGTSGAKETQYF.

A few counts support this clone. The V call is TRBV28, the J call TRBJ2-3; 13 positions match TRBD2. Germline CDR1 and CDR2: MDHEN and SYDVKM. The CDR3 consists of 16 residues. V lost 10 bases and J lost 5; bases outside the gene matches: 12. The CDR3 loop is CATGGLAGNLRDTQYF. In DNA, the CDR3 is TGTGCCACAGGGGGACTAGCGGGAAATCTGCGAGATACGCAGTATTTT.

CDR3 in amino acids: CASSQNSDREKLFF. CDR3 nucleotide sequence: TGCGCCAGCAGCCAAAATAGCGACCGCGAAAAACTGTTTTTT. The J gene is TRBJ1-4, the V gene TRBV4-3, with D uncertain. The ends were cut back, 2 bases at V and 8 bases at J, with 12 bases in the middle. CDR1 is LGHNA, CDR2 YSLEER, per germline. The CDR3 loop spans 14 amino acids.

The chain is built from TRBV7-2 and TRBJ2-7, with D hard to call. In germline, CDR1 is SGHTA, CDR2 FQGNSA. V lost 5 bases and J 4 bases, leaving 12 bases between the germline ends. There are 13 residues in the CDR3. The DNA of the CDR3 is TGTGCCAGCAGCCAACAGATCCTATACGAGCAGTACTTC. As protein: CASSQQILYEQYF.

This clone appeared a few times. The chain employs TRBV25-1 and TRBJ1-4; 12 bases line up with TRBD1. V lost 4 bases to trimming and J lost 8 bases; unmatched junction nucleotides: 8. The CDR3 runs 16 residues. In germline, CDR1 is MGHDK, CDR2 SYGVNS. As DNA, the CDR3 is TGTGCCAGCAGTGTTGGGACAGGGGGCATGCTCGAAAAACTGTTTTTT. Protein sequence: CASSVGTGGMLEKLFF.

This clone was recorded a few times. The rearrangement links TRBV7-8 to TRBJ2-2, with no clear D. Trimming removed 5 bases at V and 3 bases at J, with 10 bases between. The CDR3 has 14 residues. Germline CDR1 reads SGHVS; CDR2 reads FQNEAQ. DNA of the CDR3: TGTGCCAGCAGCCTTGGTAGTGACACCGGGGAGCTGTTTTTT. Translation: CASSLGSDTGELFF.

The sample holds a few counts of this clone. This same CDR3 is encoded by further DNA sequences in the sample. The J gene is TRBJ2-5, the V gene TRBV27; 12 bases fit TRBD2. Germline V gene data show CDR1 as MNHEY and CDR2 as SMNVEV (reference sequence). This CDR3 region has 15 residues. The junction had 3 bases not matched to a gene; V was cut back by 2 bases and J by 5 bases. CDR3 sequence: CASSLTSGRFETQYF. The CDR3 region has the DNA TGTGCCAGCAGTTTAACTAGCGGGAGGTTCGAGACCCAGTACTTC.

This clone was recorded at least ten times. CDR3 DNA: TGTGCCAGCAGTGAATATAAGGGGACAGGGGCCAACGTCCTGACTTTC. Translating gives CASSEYKGTGANVLTF. The chain is built from TRBV25-1 and TRBJ2-6, with D possibly matching TRBD1 (6 bases). The CDR3 extends over 16 amino acids. V was shortened by 0 bases and J by 4 bases, with 10 bases between the two germline ends. Germline loops: CDR1 MGHDK, CDR2 SYGVNS.

This chain connects TRBV6-5 to TRBJ1-5; D gene unclear. This CDR3 is 13 amino acids long. V was clipped by 7 bases and J by 4 bases, with 11 bases between them. Germline values: CDR1 MNHEY, CDR2 SVGAGI. CDR3 in DNA: TGTGCCAGCAAACCAGTCCCGAATCAGCCCCAGCATTTT. Translating it yields CASKPVPNQPQHF.

The chain joins TRBV4-3 to TRBJ1-2, with D possibly TRBD1 on 5 matching bases. The CDR3 contains 16 residues. The germline V gene has CDR1 LGHNA and CDR2 YSLEER. V dropped 0 bases and J dropped 4 bases, with 15 bases sitting between them. The CDR3 DNA reads TGCGCCAGCAGCCAAGATCGGCAGGGAAGTGTCTATGGCTACACCTTC. This sequence encodes CASSQDRQGSVYGYTF.

This clone was seen a few times. The gene calls are TRBV28 and TRBJ2-3; 11 positions match TRBD2. Germline V CDR1 and CDR2: MDHEN, SYDVKM. Unmatched junction bases numbered 9, after V lost 8 bases and J lost 2 bases. The CDR3 has 16 amino acids. The CDR3 DNA reads TGTGCCAGCTTCGACCGACTAGCGGGGAACACAGATACGCAGTATTTT. Protein sequence: CASFDRLAGNTDTQYF.

Only a few counts were recorded for this clone. The chain joins TRBV4-1 to TRBJ1-1, with no clear D. The CDR3 loop spans 13 amino acids. The V gene's germline CDR1 is MGHRA and CDR2 YSYEKL. Trimming took off 2 bases at V and 3 bases at J, with 7 bases between the two ends. The CDR3 spells CASSQHEHTEAFF. The DNA for the CDR3 is TGCGCCAGCAGCCAACATGAGCACACTGAAGCTTTCTTT.

This chain joins TRBV15 and TRBJ2-5; D perhaps matches TRBD2 (6 bases). Germline-derived CDR1 and CDR2 are LNHNV and YYDKDF (reference sequence). V was pared by 5 bases and J by 0 bases, with 10 bases between. CDR3 length equals 14 residues. CDR3 in DNA: TGTGCCACCAGCGGCGGGACCCACCAAGAGACCCAGTACTTC. This codes for CATSGGTHQETQYF.

The chain carries TRBV4-3 and TRBJ1-5; no definite D call. The CDR3 is made up of 15 amino acids. From germline, CDR1 is LGHNA and CDR2 YSLEER. V shed 0 bases and J shed 6 bases, with 12 bases lying between them. The CDR3 loop reads CASSQEAYRGQPQHF. CDR3 nucleotides: TGCGCCAGCAGCCAAGAAGCGTACCGGGGTCAGCCCCAGCATTTT.

As for this clone: No DNA is shown, since the ends of the CDR3 on it are uncertain; the CDR3 is the one TCRdb lists. The J gene is TRBJ2-3, the V gene TRBV15; TRBD2 is the table's D call, not checked against the DNA. The length of the CDR3 is 16 amino acids, counting both ends. Germline V gene sequence: CDR1 LNHNV, CDR2 YYDKDF (reference sequence). CDR3 loop: CATTLGSGSGTDTQYF.

This chain links TRBV19 with TRBJ1-2, with 11 bases fitting TRBD1. The ends lost 3 bases at V and 3 bases at J; junction bases unmatched: 3. The V gene's germline CDR1 is LNHDA and CDR2 SQIVND (reference sequence). This CDR3 comprises 15 residues. The CDR3: CASSIRTGGDYGYTF. DNA of the CDR3: TGTGCCAGTAGTATCCGGACAGGGGGCGACTATGGCTACACCTTC.

This sequence joins TRBV7-2 and TRBJ2-7; 15 nucleotides line up with TRBD2. Unmatched junction bases numbered 10, after V lost 7 bases and J lost 6 bases. Germline V CDR1 and CDR2: SGHTA, FQGNSA. The CDR3 sequence is 16 residues long. The CDR3 DNA sequence: TGTGCCAGCACTCGATTCGGACTAGCGGGGGGGCTCGAGCAGTACTTC. This encodes CASTRFGLAGGLEQYF.

This clone was seen only a few times. V usage is TRBV5-1 and J usage is TRBJ2-3; 8 positions agree with TRBD2. The trim removed 4 bases at V and 3 bases at J, leaving 7 bases unmatched. Germline loops: CDR1 SGHRS, CDR2 YFSETQ. The CDR3 sequence is 15 residues long. Here the CDR3 reads CASSPGAGATDTQYF. CDR3 DNA: TGCGCCAGCAGCCCGGGAGCGGGGGCGACAGATACGCAGTATTTT.

A few counts support this clone. The rearrangement uses TRBV5-1 and TRBJ1-5; D is unresolved. Per the germline V gene, CDR1 is SGHRS and CDR2 is YFSETQ. The CDR3 spans 16 residues. V shed 4 bases and J shed 0 bases, with 14 bases lying between them. The CDR3 loop is CASSEQGSYSNQPQHF. Written as DNA, the CDR3 is TGCGCCAGCAGCGAGCAAGGGAGTTATAGCAATCAGCCCCAGCATTTT. The full variable domain, in which reference TRBV5-1 and TRBJ1-5 provide the parts outside the CDR3, is KAGVTQTPRYLIKTRGQQVTLSCSPISGHRSVSWYQQTPGQGLQFLFEYFSETQRNKGNFPGRFSGRQFSNSRSEMNVSTLELGDSALYLCASSEQGSYSNQPQHFGDGTRLSIL.